This T cell receptor (beta chain) was retrieved from a study of control samples from healthy donors and cancer patients. Germline CDR1 and CDR2: SGHTA and FQGNSA. The CDR3 has 12 amino acids. J was trimmed by 11 bases and V by 3 bases; bases with no gene match: 3. The table came from immunoSEQ multiplex PCR; TCRdb's copy has only in-frame clones and leaves some out. In the table there are approximately 100,000 clones, around 80% of which are singletons. The sequence derives from a man aged 60 to 69 in good health. The J gene is TRBJ1-1, the V gene TRBV7-2; 10 bases line up with TRBD1. Material: blood. The CDR3 DNA is TGTGCCAGCAGCTTGGACAGGGGGAGGGCTTTCTTT. Translated, it gives CASSLDRGRAFF.